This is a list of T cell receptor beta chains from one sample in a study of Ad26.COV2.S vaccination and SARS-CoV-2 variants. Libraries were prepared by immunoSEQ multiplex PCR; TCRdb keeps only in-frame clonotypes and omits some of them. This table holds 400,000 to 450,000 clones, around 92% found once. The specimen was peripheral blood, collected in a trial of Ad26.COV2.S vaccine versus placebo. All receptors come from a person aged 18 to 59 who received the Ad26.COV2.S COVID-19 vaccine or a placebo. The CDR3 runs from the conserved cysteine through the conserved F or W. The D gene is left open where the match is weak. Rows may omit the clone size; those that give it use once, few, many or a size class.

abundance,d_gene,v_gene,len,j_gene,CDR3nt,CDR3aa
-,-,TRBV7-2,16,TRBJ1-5,TGTGCCAGCAGCAAAAGATCAACAGGGATCGCTCAGCCCCAGCATTTT,CASSKRSTGIAQPQHF
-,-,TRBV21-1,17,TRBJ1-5,TGTGCCAGCAGCAAAGCAGGGGGTTTGGACTGCAATCAGCCCCAGCATTTT,CASSKAGGLDCNQPQHF
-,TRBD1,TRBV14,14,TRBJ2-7,TGTGCCAGCAGCCAGACAGGGCAAACCTACGAGCAGTACTTC,CASSQTGQTYEQYF
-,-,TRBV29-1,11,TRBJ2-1,TGCAGCCCTATGGTCTACAATGAGCAGTTCTTC,CSPMVYNEQFF
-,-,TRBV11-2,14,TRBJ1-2,TGTGCCAGCAGCTTGGGCCTCACTAACTATGGCTACACCTTC,CASSLGLTNYGYTF
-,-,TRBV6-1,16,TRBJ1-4,TGTGCCAGCAGTGAATCGGTCCCATTCACTAATGAAAAACTGTTTTTT,CASSESVPFTNEKLFF
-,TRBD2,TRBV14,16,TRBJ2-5,TGTGCCAGCAGCCAAGAACGGCGGGGGGGCGGTGAGACCCAGTACTTC,CASSQERRGGGETQYF
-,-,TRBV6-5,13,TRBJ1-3,TGTGCCAGCAGCTTCGGACCTCAAAACACCATATATTTT,CASSFGPQNTIYF
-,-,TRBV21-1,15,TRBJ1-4,TGTGCCAGCAGCGGCACCGGGACAGAAAATGAAAAACTGTTTTTT,CASSGTGTENEKLFF
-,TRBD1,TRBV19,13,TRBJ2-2,TGTGCCAGCACCGACAGGGTGGCCGGGGAGCTGTTTTTT,CASTDRVAGELFF
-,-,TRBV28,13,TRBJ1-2,TGTGCCAGCAGTTTTCGAAATAACTATGGCTACACCTTC,CASSFRNNYGYTF
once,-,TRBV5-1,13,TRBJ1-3,TGCGCCAGCAGCGCCGTGGGAGGAAACACCATATATTTT,CASSAVGGNTIYF
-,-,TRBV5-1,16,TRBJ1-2,TGCGCCAGCAGCCGGGGAATGGGGGGCAGGGAATATGGCTACACCTTC,CASSRGMGGREYGYTF
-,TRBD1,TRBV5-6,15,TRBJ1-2,TGTGCCAGCAGCTCGGGGGGACAGGGGTACTATGGCTACACCTTC,CASSSGGQGYYGYTF
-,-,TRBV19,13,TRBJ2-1,TGTGCCAGTAGTATAGACACCTACAATGAGCAGTTCTTC,CASSIDTYNEQFF
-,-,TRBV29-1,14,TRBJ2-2,TGCAGCGTGGATCTAGGAGTGAACACCGGGGAGCTGTTTTTT,CSVDLGVNTGELFF
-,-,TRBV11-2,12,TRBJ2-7,TGTGCCATCCCGACTAGTCCCTACGAGCAGTACTTC,CAIPTSPYEQYF
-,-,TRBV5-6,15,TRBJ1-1,TGTGCCAGCAGCTTGGGGGCCGCTGGGAACACTGAAGCTTTCTTT,CASSLGAAGNTEAFF
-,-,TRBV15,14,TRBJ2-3,TGTGCCACCAGCAGAGGCCAGGGTGGAGATACGCAGTATTTT,CATSRGQGGDTQYF
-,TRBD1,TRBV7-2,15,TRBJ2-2,TGTGCCAGCAGCTTAGGACAGGGGAGGACCGGGGAGCTGTTTTTT,CASSLGQGRTGELFF
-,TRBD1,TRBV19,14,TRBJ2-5,TGTGCCAGTAGTATTAGCAGGGGGCAAGAGACCCAGTACTTC,CASSISRGQETQYF
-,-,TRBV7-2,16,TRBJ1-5,TGTGCCAGCAGCTCCCAACGGACGGTGGGGGGTCAGCCCCAGCATTTT,CASSSQRTVGGQPQHF
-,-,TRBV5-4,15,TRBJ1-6,TGTGCCAGCAGCTGGGAGAGCTCCTATAATTCACCCCTCCACTTT,CASSWESSYNSPLHF
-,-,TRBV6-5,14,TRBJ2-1,TGTGCCAGCAGTTCGTCCGGGACAAACAATGAGCAGTTCTTC,CASSSSGTNNEQFF
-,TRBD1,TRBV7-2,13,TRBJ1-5,TGTGCCAGCAGCCCGACAGGGGTTCAGCCCCAGCATTTT,CASSPTGVQPQHF
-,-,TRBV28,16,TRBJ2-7,TGTGCCAGCAGTCTCATCAGTGGGCGCCCGCCTTACGAGCAGTACTTC,CASSLISGRPPYEQYF
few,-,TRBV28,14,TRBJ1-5,TGTGCCAGCGCAGAGGAATCGGCGAATCAGCCCCAGCATTTT,CASAEESANQPQHF
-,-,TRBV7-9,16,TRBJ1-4,TGTGCCAGCAGCTTAGTACGGGGAGAGAAGTATGAAAAACTGTTTTTT,CASSLVRGEKYEKLFF
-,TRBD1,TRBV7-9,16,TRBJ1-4,TGTGCCAGCAGCAACGCACGAGGCGACAGGGGGGAAAAACTGTTTTTT,CASSNARGDRGEKLFF
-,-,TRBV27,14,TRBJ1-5,TGTGCCAGCAGTCCAGGCGGCTCGAATCAGCCCCAGCATTTT,CASSPGGSNQPQHF
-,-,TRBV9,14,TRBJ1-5,TGTGCCAGCAGCGTAGGATATAGCAATCAGCCCCAGCATTTT,CASSVGYSNQPQHF
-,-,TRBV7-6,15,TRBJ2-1,TGTGCCAGCAGCTTAGCCGGCAGCTCCTACAATGAGCAGTTCTTC,CASSLAGSSYNEQFF
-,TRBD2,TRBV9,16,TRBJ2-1,TGTGCCAGCAGCGTAGATGGAAGCGGGGGGATCAATGAGCAGTTCTTC,CASSVDGSGGINEQFF